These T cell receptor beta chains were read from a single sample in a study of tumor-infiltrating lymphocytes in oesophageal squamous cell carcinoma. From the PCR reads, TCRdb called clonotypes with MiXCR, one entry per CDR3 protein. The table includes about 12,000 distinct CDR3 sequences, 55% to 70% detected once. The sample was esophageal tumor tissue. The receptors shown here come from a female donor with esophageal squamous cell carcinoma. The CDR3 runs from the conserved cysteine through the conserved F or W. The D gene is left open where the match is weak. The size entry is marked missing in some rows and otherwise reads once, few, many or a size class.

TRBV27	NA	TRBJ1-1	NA	CASSLGSAGNTEAFF	TGTGCCAGCAGTTTAGGTTCAGCAGGGAACACTGAAGCTTTCTTT
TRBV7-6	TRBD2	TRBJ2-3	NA	CASSRTSGGAFIDTQYF	TGTGCCAGCAGCCGGACTAGCGGGGGGGCTTTTATAGATACGCAGTATTTT
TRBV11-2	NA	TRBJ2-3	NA	CASKPDPSTDTQYF	TGTGCCAGCAAGCCGGACCCCAGCACAGATACGCAGTATTTT
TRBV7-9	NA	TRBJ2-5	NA	CASSLPGNEQYF	TGTGCCAGCAGCTTACCCGGGAATGAGCAGTACTTC
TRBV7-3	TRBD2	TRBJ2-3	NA	CASSSGLATDTQYF	TGTGCCAGCAGCTCCGGACTAGCGACAGATACGCAGTATTTT
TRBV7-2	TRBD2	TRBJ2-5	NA	CASSSKRGGGETQYF	TGTGCCAGCAGCTCCAAGCGGGGGGGCGGGGAGACCCAGTACTTC
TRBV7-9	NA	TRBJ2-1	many	CASSLGGTSNEQFF	TGTGCCAGCAGCTTAGGGGGGACTTCCAATGAGCAGTTCTTC
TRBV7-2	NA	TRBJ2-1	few	CASSLNFVTRAYNEQFF	TGTGCCAGCAGCTTAAATTTTGTGACTAGGGCCTACAATGAGCAGTTCTTC
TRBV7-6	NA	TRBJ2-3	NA	CVSSLDRRDGRTDTQYF	TGTGTCAGCAGCTTAGACAGGCGGGATGGCCGCACAGATACGCAGTATTTT
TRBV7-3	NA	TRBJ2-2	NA	CASSSGTLANTGELFF	TGTGCCAGCAGCTCTGGGACACTTGCGAACACCGGGGAGCTGTTTTTT
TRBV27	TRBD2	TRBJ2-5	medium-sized	CASSNSGRRGQETQYF	TGTGCCAGCAGTAATAGCGGGAGGAGGGGTCAAGAGACCCAGTACTTC
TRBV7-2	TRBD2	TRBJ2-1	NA	CASLGASTSGSGEQFF	TGTGCCAGCCTGGGGGCAAGTACTAGCGGGAGTGGTGAGCAGTTCTTC
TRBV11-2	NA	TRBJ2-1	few	CASSLDRDYNEQFF	TGTGCCAGCAGCTTAGACAGGGACTACAATGAGCAGTTCTTC
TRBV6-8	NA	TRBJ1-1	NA	CASSYVSGNEAFF	TGTGCCAGCAGTTACGTGTCAGGGAATGAAGCTTTCTTT
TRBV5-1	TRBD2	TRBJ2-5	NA	CASSLELAGTQETQYF	TGCGCCAGCAGCTTGGAATTAGCGGGAACCCAAGAGACCCAGTACTTC
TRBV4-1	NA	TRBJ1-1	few	CASWDRDAGNTEAFF	TGCGCCAGCTGGGACCGGGACGCCGGAAACACTGAAGCTTTCTTT